A few counts support the clone carrying this TCR beta chain. The antigen remains unidentified. Time point in this sample: persistent/refractory GD, antithyroid drugs over 5 years with positive TRAb. Extracted PBMC RNA gave rise to the TCR library. The data originate from a study of regulatory T cells in long-lasting Graves disease. Study-wide results and limits: Whereas nearly 1,000 public clonotypes were shared by new patients, persistent patients shared more, at 2,500 to 3,500. Persistent disease was characterized by preferential usage of TRBV28, TRBJ1-2 and TRBJ2-5.

Looked up from germline, CDR1 is SEHNR and CDR2 is FQNEAQ (reference sequence). Unmatched junction bases numbered 8, after V lost 7 bases and J lost 5 bases. CDR3 length: 15 residues. Arm-PCR of CDR3 regions and iRepertoire HTBI primers were the basis on which TCR beta libraries were built. A single record per CDR3 protein comes from TCRdb applying MiXCR to the multiplex PCR reads. The table includes roughly 700,000 distinct CDR3 sequences, around 30% detected once. The clonotype originates from a female donor with Graves disease. V and J are TRBV7-9 and TRBJ2-2, with TRBD2 matching 9 bases. This sample comprised peripheral blood mononuclear cells (PBMCs), obtained when the disease was refractory, from a patient treated with antithyroid drugs. The CDR3 nucleotides are TGTGCCAGCACAGTAGCGGGAGAAGGAACCGGGGAGCTGTTTTTT. As protein: CASTVAGEGTGELFF.